The entry that follows covers one T cell receptor (beta chain) sequence. The data are from a study of control samples from healthy donors and cancer patients. Here immunoSEQ multiplex PCR was the method, and the copy in TCRdb shows in-frame clones only, minus some. Of roughly 120,000 clones listed, roughly 88% are singletons. CDR1 MNHEY and CDR2 SVGAGI come from the germline V gene. V lost 0 bases and J 5 bases, leaving 0 bases between the germline ends. The CDR3 is made up of 11 amino acids. The V and J genes are TRBV6-5 and TRBJ2-3; unclear D gene. The sequenced sample was blood. The receptor comes from a man in his forties in good health. The CDR3 sequence: CASSYSDTQYF. The CDR3 bases are TGTGCCAGCAGTTACTCAGATACGCAGTATTTT.